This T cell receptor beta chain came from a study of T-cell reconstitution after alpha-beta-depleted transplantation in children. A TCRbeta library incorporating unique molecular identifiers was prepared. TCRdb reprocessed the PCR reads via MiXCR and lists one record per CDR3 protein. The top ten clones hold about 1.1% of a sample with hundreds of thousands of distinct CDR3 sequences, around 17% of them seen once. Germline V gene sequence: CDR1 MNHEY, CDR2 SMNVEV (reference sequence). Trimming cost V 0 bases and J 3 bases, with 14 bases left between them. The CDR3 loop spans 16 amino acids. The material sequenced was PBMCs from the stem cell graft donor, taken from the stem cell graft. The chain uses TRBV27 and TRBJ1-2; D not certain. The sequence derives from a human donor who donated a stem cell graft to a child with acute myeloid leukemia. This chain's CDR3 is CASSLSQIFKDYGYTF. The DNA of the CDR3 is TGTGCCAGCAGTTTATCTCAGATCTTTAAGGACTATGGCTACACCTTC.